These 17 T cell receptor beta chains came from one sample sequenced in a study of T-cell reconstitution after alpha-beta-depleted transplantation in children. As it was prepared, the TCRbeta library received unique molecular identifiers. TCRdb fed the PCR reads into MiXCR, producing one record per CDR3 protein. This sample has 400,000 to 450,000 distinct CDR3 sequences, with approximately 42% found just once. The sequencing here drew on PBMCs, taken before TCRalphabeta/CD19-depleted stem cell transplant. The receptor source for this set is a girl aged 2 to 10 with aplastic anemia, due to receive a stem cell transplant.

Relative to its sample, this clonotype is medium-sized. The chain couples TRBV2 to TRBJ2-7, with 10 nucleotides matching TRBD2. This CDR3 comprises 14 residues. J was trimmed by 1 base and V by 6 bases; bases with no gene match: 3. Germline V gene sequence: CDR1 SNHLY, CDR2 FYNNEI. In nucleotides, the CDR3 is TGTGCCAGCAGCAGTAGCGGGAGGTCCTACGAGCAGTACTTC. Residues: CASSSSGRSYEQYF.

The CDR3 is CASSLKREGADTQYF. The DNA for the CDR3 is TGTGCCAGCAGCTTAAAGCGGGAGGGCGCAGATACGCAGTATTTT. The chain is built from TRBV7-2 and TRBJ2-3; 10 nucleotides align to TRBD2. The germline V gene has CDR1 SGHTA and CDR2 FQGNSA. The CDR3 contains 15 residues. V was clipped by 2 bases and J by 4 bases; unmatched bases: 3.

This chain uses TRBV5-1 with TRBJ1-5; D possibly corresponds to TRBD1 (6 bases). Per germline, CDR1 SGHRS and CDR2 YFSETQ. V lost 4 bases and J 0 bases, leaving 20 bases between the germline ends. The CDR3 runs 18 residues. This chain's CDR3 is CASSRPGTSAYSNQPQHF. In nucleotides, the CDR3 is TGCGCCAGCAGCCGACCCGGGACATCCGCATATAGCAATCAGCCCCAGCATTTT.

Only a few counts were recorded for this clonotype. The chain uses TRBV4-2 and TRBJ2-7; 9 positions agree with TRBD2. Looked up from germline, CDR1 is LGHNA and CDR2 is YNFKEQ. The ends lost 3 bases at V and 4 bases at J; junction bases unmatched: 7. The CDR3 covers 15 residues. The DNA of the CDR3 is TGTGCCAGCAGCCACCAAATGGGACTAGCTTACGAGCAGTACTTC. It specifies CASSHQMGLAYEQYF.

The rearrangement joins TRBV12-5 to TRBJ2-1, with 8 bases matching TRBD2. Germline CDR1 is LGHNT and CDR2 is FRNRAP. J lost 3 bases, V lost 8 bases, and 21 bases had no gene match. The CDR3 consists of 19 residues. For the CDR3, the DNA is TGTGCTAGTTCGGACGCCCCCGCCCCACTAGCGGAGGACTACAATGAGCAGTTCTTC. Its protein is CASSDAPAPLAEDYNEQFF.

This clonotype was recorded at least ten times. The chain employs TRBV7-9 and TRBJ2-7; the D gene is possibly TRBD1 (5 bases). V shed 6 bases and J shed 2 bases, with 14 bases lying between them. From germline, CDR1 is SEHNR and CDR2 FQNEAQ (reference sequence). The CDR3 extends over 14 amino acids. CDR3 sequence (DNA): TGTGCCAGCAGTCCCGGCAGGGCCCCCTACGAGCAGTACTTC. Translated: CASSPGRAPYEQYF.

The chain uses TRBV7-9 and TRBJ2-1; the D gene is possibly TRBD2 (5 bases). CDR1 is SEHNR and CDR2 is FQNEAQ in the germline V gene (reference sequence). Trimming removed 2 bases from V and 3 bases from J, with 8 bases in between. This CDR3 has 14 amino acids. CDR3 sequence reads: CASSLTGNYNEQFF. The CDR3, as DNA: TGTGCCAGCAGCTTAACCGGGAACTACAATGAGCAGTTCTTC.

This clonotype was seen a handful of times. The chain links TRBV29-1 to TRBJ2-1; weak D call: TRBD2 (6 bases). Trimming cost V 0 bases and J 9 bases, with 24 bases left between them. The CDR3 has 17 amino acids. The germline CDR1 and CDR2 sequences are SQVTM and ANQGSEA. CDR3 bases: TGCAGCGTTGAAGATGGTTCAAAAGTAGGAGGGTGGCTTGAGCAGTTCTTC. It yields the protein CSVEDGSKVGGWLEQFF.

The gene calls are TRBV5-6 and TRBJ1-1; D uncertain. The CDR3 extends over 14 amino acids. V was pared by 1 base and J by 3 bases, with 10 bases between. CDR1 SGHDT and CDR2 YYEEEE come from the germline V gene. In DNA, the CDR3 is TGTGCCAGCAGCTTGTTGCTATCCGACACTGAAGCTTTCTTT. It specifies CASSLLLSDTEAFF.

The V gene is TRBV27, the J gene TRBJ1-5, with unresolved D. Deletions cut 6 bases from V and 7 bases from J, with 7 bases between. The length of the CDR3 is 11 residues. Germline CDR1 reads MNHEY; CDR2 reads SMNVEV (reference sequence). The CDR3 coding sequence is TGTGCCAGCAGCATTCAACAGCCCCAGCATTTT. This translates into CASSIQQPQHF.

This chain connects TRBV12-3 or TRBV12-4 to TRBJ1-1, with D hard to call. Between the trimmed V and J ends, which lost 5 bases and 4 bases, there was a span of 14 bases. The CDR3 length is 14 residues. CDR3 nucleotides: TGTGCCAGCAGTCTACGCCGGGGTTTCACTGAAGCTTTCTTT. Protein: CASSLRRGFTEAFF.

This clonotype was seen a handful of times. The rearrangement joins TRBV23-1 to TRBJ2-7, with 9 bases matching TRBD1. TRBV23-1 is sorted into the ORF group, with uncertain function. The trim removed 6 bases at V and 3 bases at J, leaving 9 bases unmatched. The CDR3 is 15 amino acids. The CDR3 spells CASSHGTGISYEQYF. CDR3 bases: TGCGCCAGCAGCCATGGGACAGGGATCAGCTACGAGCAGTACTTC.

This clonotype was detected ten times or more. CDR3 region: CASSPGIAGNTGELFF. CDR3 nucleotide sequence: TGTGCCAGCAGCCCCGGGATAGCGGGAAACACCGGGGAGCTGTTTTTT. The chain couples TRBV7-9 to TRBJ2-2; 8 bases fit TRBD2. The ends lost 5 bases at V and 2 bases at J; junction bases unmatched: 7. The length of the CDR3 is 16 residues. Germline V gene sequence: CDR1 SEHNR, CDR2 FQNEAQ (reference sequence).

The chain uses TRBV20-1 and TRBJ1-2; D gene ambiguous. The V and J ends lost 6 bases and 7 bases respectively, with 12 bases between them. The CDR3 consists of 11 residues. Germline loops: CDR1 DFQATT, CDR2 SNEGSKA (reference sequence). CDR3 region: CSALDASGYTF. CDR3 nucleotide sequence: TGCAGTGCCCTGGACGCGAGTGGCTACACCTTC.

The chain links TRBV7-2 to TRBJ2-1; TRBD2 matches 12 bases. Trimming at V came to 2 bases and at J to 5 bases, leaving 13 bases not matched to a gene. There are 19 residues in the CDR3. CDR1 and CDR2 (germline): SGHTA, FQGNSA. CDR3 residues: CASSLLAGGPPLGDNEQFF. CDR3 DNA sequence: TGTGCCAGCAGCTTACTAGCGGGAGGGCCCCCCCTGGGCGACAATGAGCAGTTCTTC.

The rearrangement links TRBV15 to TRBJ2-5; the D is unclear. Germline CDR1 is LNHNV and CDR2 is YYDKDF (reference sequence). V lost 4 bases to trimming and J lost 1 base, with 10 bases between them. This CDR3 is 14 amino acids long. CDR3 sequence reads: CATSIYSTQETQYF. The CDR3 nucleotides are TGTGCCACCAGCATTTACAGTACCCAAGAGACCCAGTACTTC.

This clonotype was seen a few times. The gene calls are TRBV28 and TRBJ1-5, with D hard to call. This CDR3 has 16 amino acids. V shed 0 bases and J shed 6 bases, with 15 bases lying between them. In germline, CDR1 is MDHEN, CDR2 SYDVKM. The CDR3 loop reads CASSLWDAPRSQPQHF. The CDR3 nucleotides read TGTGCCAGCAGTTTATGGGACGCACCTAGGAGTCAGCCCCAGCATTTT.